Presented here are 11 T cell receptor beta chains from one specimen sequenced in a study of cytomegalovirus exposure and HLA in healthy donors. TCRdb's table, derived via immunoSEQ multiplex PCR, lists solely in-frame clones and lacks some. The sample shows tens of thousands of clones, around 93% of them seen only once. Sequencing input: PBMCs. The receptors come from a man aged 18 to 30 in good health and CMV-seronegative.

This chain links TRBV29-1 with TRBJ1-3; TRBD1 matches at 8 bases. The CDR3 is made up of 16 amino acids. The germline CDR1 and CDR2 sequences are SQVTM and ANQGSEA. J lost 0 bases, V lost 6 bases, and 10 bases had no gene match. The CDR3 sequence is CSVIAGTGFSGNTIYF. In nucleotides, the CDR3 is TGCAGCGTCATAGCCGGGACAGGATTCTCTGGAAACACCATATATTTT. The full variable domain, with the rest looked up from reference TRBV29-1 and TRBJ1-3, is SAVISQKPSRDICQRGTSLTIQCQVDSQVTMMFWYRQQPGQSLTLIATANQGSEATYESGFVIDKFPISRPNLTFSTLTVSNMSPEDSSIYLCSVIAGTGFSGNTIYFGEGSWLTVV.

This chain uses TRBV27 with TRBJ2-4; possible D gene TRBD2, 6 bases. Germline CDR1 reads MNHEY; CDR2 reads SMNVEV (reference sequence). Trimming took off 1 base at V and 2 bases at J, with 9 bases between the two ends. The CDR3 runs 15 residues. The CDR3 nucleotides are TGTGCCAGCAGTTTATGGCGGGACCCCAAAAACATTCAGTACTTC. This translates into CASSLWRDPKNIQYF.

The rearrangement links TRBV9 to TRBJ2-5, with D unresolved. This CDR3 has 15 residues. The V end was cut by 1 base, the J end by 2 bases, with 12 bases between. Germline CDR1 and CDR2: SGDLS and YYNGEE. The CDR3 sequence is CASSVLGEAQETQYF. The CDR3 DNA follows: TGTGCCAGCAGCGTACTCGGTGAAGCACAAGAGACCCAGTACTTC.

In nucleotides, the CDR3 is TGTGCCAGCAGCTTCACAGGCTCCTACGAGCAGTACTTC. Amino acids: CASSFTGSYEQYF. The J gene is TRBJ2-7, the V gene TRBV5-6, with D perhaps TRBD1 (5 bases). Germline values: CDR1 SGHDT, CDR2 YYEEEE. The V and J ends lost 2 bases and 0 bases respectively, with 6 bases between them. This CDR3 comprises 13 residues.

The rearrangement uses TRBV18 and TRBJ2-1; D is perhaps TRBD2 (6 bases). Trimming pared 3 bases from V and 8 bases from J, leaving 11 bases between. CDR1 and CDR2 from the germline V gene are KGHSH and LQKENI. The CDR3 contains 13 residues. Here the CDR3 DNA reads TGTGCCAGCTCACCTCGAGCGGGCGATGAGCAGTTCTTC. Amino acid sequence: CASSPRAGDEQFF.

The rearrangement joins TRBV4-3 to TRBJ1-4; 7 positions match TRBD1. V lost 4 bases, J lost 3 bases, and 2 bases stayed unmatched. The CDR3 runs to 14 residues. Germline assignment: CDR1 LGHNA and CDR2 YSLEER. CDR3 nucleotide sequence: TGCGCCAGCAGCCCTGACAGGGCTAATGAAAAACTGTTTTTT. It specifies CASSPDRANEKLFF.

CDR3 nucleotides: TGTGCCAGCAGCGACCGGCGACTAACCTTTAGGGCCTACGAGCAGTACTTC. As protein: CASSDRRLTFRAYEQYF. The chain uses TRBV7-2 and TRBJ2-7, with TRBD2 as a possible D gene (5 bases). Germline CDR1 is SGHTA and CDR2 is FQGNSA. V was pared by 5 bases and J by 2 bases, with 22 bases between. The CDR3 consists of 17 residues.

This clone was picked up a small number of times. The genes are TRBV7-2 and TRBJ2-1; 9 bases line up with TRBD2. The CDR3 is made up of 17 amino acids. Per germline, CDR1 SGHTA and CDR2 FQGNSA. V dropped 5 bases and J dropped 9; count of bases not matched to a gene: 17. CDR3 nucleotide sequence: TGTGCCAGCAGCGCAAGTGCGGCGGGAGGGGGGTTGAGTGAGCAGTTCTTC. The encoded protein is CASSASAAGGGLSEQFF. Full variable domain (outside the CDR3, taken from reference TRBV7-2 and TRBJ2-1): GAGVSQSPSNKVTEKGKDVELRCDPISGHTALYWYRQSLGQGLEFLIYFQGNSAPDKSGLPSDRFSAERTGGSVSTLTIQRTQQEDSAVYLCASSASAAGGGLSEQFFGPGTRLTVL.

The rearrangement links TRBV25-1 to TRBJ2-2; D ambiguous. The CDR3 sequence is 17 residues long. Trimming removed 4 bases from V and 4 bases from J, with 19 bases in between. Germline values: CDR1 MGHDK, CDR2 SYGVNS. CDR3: CASSGRGGWVGTGELFF. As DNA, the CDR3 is TGTGCCAGCAGTGGCCGAGGTGGGTGGGTTGGCACCGGGGAGCTGTTTTTT.

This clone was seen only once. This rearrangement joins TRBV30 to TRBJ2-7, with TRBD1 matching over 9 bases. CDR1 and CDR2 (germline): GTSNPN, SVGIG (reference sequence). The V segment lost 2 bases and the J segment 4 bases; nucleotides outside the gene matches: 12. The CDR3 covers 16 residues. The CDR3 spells CAWSPTKTGGEYEQYF. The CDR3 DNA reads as TGTGCCTGGAGTCCAACAAAGACAGGGGGGGAATACGAGCAGTACTTC.

CDR3: CAWSGGGSIYNEQFF. The DNA of the CDR3 is TGTGCCTGGAGTGGGGGGGGTTCCATTTACAATGAGCAGTTCTTC. The chain employs TRBV30 and TRBJ2-1; 7 bases are shared with TRBD2. This CDR3 region has 15 residues. Germline V lookup: CDR1 GTSNPN, CDR2 SVGIG (reference sequence). Trimming cost V 1 base and J 4 bases; bases outside gene matches: 7.